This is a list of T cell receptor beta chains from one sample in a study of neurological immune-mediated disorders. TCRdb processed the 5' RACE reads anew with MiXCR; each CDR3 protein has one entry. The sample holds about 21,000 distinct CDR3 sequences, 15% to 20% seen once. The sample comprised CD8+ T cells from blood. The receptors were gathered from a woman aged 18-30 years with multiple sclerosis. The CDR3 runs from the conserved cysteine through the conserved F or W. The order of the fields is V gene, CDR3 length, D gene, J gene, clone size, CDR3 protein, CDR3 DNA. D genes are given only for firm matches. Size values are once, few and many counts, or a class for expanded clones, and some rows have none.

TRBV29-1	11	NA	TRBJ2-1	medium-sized	CSVEVHNEQFF	TGCAGCGTTGAAGTCCACAATGAGCAGTTCTTC
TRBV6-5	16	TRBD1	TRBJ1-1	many	CASSGGPTGVVTEAFF	TGTGCCAGCAGTGGAGGTCCGACAGGGGTGGTCACTGAAGCTTTCTTT
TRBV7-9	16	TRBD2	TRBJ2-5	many	CASSLGLAGVEETQYF	TGTGCCAGCAGCTTAGGACTAGCGGGAGTAGAAGAGACCCAGTACTTC
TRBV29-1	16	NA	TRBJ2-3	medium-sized	CSVEDWTGTSPDTQYF	TGCAGCGTTGAAGATTGGACGGGGACATCACCAGATACGCAGTATTTT
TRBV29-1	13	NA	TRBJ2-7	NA	CSGRGGESYEQYF	TGCAGCGGCCGGGGTGGAGAATCTTACGAGCAGTACTTC
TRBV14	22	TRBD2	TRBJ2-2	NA	CASSQDRERTSGRPPIAGELFF	TGTGCCAGCAGCCAAGATCGGGAGCGGACTAGCGGGAGGCCACCGATTGCCGGGGAGCTGTTTTTT
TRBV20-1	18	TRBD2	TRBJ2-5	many	CSAKNPALAGGPQETQYF	TGCAGTGCTAAAAACCCAGCACTAGCGGGAGGCCCCCAAGAGACCCAGTACTTC
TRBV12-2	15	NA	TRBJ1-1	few	CASRLAQQENTEAFF	TGTGCAAGTCGCTTAGCCCAACAAGAGAACACTGAAGCTTTCTTT
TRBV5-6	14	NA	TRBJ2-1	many	CASTVGTRHNEQFF	TGTGCCAGCACCGTTGGGACTCGACACAATGAGCAGTTCTTC
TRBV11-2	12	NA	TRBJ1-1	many	CASSWISTEAFF	TGTGCCAGCAGCTGGATTAGCACTGAAGCTTTCTTT
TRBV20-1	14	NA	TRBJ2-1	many	CSARDLNGYNEQFF	TGCAGTGCTAGAGATCTTAACGGTTACAATGAGCAGTTCTTC
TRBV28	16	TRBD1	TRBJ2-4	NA	CASSPPGQVAKNIQYF	TGTGCCAGCAGTCCTCCGGGACAGGTAGCCAAAAACATTCAGTACTTC
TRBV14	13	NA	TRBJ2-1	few	CASSQDQRLGQFF	TGTGCCAGCAGCCAAGATCAGAGGCTAGGGCAGTTCTTC
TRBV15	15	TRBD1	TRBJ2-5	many	CATSRGTGTGETQYF	TGTGCCACCAGCAGAGGAACCGGGACAGGAGAGACCCAGTACTTC
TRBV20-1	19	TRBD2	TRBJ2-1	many	CSARESSGLAGGVSNEQFF	TGCAGTGCTAGAGAATCATCGGGACTAGCGGGAGGAGTCTCCAATGAGCAGTTCTTC
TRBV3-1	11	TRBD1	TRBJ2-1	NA	CASSRGTGQFF	TGTGCCAGCAGCCGAGGGACAGGGCAGTTCTTC
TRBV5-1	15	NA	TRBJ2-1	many	CASSPETSSYNEQFF	TGCGCCAGCAGCCCGGAGACTAGCTCCTACAATGAGCAGTTCTTC
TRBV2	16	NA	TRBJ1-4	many	CASSLMTAATNEKLFF	TGTGCCAGCAGTCTAATGACAGCTGCAACTAATGAAAAACTGTTTTTT
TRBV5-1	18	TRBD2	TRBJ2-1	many	CASSLLTPGLAGGNEQFF	TGCGCCAGCAGCTTACTGACCCCGGGACTAGCGGGAGGGAATGAGCAGTTCTTC
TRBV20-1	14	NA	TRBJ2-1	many	CSAPAVTFYNEQFF	TGCAGTGCTCCCGCGGTTACCTTCTACAATGAGCAGTTCTTC
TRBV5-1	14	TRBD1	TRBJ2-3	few	CASSNGQGTDTQYF	TGCGCCAGCAGCAACGGACAGGGTACGGATACGCAGTATTTT
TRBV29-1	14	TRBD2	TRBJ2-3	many	CSVQAAGGEDTQYF	TGCAGCGTACAAGCAGCGGGAGGGGAGGATACGCAGTATTTT
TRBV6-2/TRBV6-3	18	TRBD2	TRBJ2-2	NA	CASRLGTSGVRGTGELFF	TGTGCCAGTAGACTCGGGACTAGCGGGGTGCGAGGCACCGGGGAGCTGTTTTTT
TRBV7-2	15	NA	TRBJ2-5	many	CASSLALAGRETQYF	TGTGCCAGCAGCTTAGCGCTGGCGGGGAGAGAGACCCAGTACTTC